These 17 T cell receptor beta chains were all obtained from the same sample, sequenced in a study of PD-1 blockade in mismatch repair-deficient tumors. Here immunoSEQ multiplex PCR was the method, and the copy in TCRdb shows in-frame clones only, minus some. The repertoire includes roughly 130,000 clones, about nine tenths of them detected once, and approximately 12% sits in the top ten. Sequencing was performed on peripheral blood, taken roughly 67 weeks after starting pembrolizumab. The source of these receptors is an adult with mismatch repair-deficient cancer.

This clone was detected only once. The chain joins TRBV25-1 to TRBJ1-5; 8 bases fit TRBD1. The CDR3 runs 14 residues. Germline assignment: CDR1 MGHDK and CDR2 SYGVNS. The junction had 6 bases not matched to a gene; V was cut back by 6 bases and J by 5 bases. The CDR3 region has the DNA TGTGCCAGCAGCGACAGGGGAAGGGATCAGCCCCAGCATTTT. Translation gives CASSDRGRDQPQHF.

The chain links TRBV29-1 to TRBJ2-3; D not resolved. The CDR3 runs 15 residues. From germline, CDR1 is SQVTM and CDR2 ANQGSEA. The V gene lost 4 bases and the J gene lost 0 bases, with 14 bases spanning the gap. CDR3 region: CSVATAESSTDTQYF. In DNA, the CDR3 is TGCAGCGTTGCAACAGCAGAGAGTAGCACAGATACGCAGTATTTT.

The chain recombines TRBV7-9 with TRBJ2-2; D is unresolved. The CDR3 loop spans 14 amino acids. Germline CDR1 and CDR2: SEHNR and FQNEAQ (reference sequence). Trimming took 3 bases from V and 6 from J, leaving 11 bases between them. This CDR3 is CASSLRIAAGELFF. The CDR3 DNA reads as TGTGCCAGCAGCTTGAGAATCGCGGCCGGGGAGCTGTTTTTT.

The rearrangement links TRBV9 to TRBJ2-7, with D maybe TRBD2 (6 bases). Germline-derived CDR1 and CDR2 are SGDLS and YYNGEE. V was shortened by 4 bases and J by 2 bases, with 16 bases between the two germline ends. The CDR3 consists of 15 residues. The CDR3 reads CASSPRGTATYEQYF. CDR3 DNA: TGTGCCAGCAGCCCTCGGGGGACGGCAACCTACGAGCAGTACTTC.

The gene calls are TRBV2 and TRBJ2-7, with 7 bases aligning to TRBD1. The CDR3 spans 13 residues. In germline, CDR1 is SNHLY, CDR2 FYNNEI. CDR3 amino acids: CASSDRESDEQYF. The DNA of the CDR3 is TGTGCGAGTAGCGACAGGGAGTCTGACGAGCAGTACTTC.

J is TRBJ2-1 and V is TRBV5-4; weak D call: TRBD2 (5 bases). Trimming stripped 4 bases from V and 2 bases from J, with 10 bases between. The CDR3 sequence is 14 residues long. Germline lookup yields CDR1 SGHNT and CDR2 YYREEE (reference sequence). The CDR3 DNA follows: TGTGCCAGCAGCGAGGAGGCTACCTACAATGAGCAGTTCTTC. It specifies CASSEEATYNEQFF.

The CDR3 DNA reads TGTGCCAGCAGCGAGGCTACAGATACGCAGTATTTT. Translated, it gives CASSEATDTQYF. The chain uses TRBV5-4 and TRBJ2-3, with D hard to call. Trimming took 4 bases from V and 3 from J, leaving 6 bases between them. CDR3 size: 12 residues. Germline CDR1 reads SGHNT; CDR2 reads YYREEE (reference sequence).

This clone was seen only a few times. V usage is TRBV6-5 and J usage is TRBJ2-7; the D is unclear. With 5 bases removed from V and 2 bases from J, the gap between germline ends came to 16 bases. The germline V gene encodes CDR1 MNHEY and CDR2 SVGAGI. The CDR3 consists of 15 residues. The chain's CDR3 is CASSARADRTYEQYF. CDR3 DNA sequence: TGTGCCAGCAGTGCAAGGGCGGATAGAACCTACGAGCAGTACTTC.

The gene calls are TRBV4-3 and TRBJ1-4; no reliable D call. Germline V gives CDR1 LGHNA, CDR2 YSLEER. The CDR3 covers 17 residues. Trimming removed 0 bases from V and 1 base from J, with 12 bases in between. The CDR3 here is CASSQDDEGGTNEKLFF. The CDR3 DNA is TGCGCCAGCAGCCAAGATGATGAAGGCGGAACTAATGAAAAACTGTTTTTT.

CDR3 DNA sequence: TGCGCCAGCAGCCAAGTCTCAGGGACCGAGACCTACGAGCAGTACTTC. Translation gives CASSQVSGTETYEQYF. The chain carries TRBV4-3 and TRBJ2-7; D might be TRBD1 or TRBD2, each matching 5 bases. This CDR3 is built from 16 residues. Germline CDR1 reads LGHNA; CDR2 reads YSLEER. V lost 1 base to trimming and J lost 2 bases, with 15 bases between them.

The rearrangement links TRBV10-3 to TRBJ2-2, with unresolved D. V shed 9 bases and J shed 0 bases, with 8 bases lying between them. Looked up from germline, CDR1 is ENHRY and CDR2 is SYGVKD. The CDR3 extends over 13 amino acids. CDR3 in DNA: TGTGCCATTCGGTTCACGAACACCGGGGAGCTGTTTTTT. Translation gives CAIRFTNTGELFF.

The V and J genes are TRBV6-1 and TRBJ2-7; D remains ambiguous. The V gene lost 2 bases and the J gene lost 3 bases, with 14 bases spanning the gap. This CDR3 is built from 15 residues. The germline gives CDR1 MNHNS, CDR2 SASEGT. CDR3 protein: CASSERQVYGYEQYF. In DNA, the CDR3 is TGTGCCAGCAGTGAACGGCAGGTGTACGGCTACGAGCAGTACTTC.

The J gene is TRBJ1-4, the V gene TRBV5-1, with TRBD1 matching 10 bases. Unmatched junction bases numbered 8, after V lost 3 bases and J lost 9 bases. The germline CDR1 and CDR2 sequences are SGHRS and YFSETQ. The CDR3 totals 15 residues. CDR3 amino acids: CASSSPGQGRQKLFF. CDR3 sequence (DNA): TGCGCCAGCAGCTCTCCGGGACAGGGGAGACAAAAACTGTTTTTT.

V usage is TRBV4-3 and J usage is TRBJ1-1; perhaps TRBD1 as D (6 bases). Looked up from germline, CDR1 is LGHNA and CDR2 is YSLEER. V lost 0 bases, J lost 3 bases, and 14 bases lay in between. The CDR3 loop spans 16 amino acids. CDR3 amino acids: CASSQDEGGGHTEAFF. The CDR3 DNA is TGCGCCAGCAGCCAAGATGAGGGGGGAGGCCACACTGAAGCTTTCTTT.

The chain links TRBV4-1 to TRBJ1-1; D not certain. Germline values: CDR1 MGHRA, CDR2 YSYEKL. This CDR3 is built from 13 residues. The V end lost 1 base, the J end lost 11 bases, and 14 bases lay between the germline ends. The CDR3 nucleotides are TGCGCCAGCAGCCAAGTTTCGCCAGTTGAGGCTTTCTTT. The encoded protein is CASSQVSPVEAFF.

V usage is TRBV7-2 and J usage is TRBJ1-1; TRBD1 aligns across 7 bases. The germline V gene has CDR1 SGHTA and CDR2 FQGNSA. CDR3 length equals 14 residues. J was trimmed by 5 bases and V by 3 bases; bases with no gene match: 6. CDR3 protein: CASSLRSGGTEAFF. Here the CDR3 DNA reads TGTGCCAGCAGCTTGAGATCAGGGGGGACTGAAGCTTTCTTT.

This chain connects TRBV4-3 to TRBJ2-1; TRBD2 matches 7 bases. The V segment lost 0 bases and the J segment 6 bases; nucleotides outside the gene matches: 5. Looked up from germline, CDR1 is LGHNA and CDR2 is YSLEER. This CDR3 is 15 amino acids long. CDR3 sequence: CASSQEGGSRNEQFF. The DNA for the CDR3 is TGCGCCAGCAGCCAAGAGGGGGGGTCGCGCAATGAGCAGTTCTTC.